This T cell receptor beta chain was captured in a study of identical twins. MiXCR was run by TCRdb on the 5' RACE reads, yielding one entry per CDR3 protein. The sample has 450,000 or so distinct CDR3 sequences, 12% to 15% seen once. Per germline, CDR1 DFQATT and CDR2 SNEGSKA (reference sequence). This CDR3 has 13 amino acids. V was clipped by 3 bases and J by 10 bases, with 17 bases between them. These same records also appear under a second study, on yellow fever vaccine responses in identical twins.

The V and J genes are TRBV20-1 and TRBJ2-3; D possibly corresponds to TRBD2 (6 bases). The clonotype originates from a woman aged 18-29 years in good health. The material sequenced was CD4+ T cells sorted from blood. The CDR3 DNA is TGCAGTGCTAGCTTTCTGGTACTAGCCTCGCAGTATTTT. Translation gives CSASFLVLASQYF.